The clone carrying this T cell receptor beta chain was detected a few times. Its specificity is not known. V lost 4 bases and J lost 7; bases outside the gene matches: 11. The CDR3 loop spans 16 amino acids. Germline V lookup: CDR1 MNHEY, CDR2 SMNVEV (reference sequence). This specimen comes from a study of a mutant IDH1 vaccine in newly diagnosed glioma. The wider study: The sex distribution of treated patients was about 62% male and roughly 38% female, with a mean age of around 43 years.

Time point: week 5, during vaccination. Each dose of the vaccine consisted of 300 ug of mutant IDH1 20-mer peptide, with topical imiquimod. Assay used: immunoSEQ multiplex PCR; TCRdb lists only in-frame clones, some missing. The sample lists tens of thousands of clones, more than 65% occurring once. This sequence originates from a man aged 35-49 years with glioma. Some clones in this sample may be carry-over from other donors' samples. This chain connects TRBV27 to TRBJ2-2; 8 bases fit TRBD1. This specimen consisted of PBMCs, obtained from a glioma patient whose treatment included an IDH1 peptide vaccine. The CDR3 coding sequence is TGTGCCAGCAGTTCCTTCGGACAGGGAAGAGGCGGGGAGCTGTTTTTT. As protein: CASSSFGQGRGGELFF.